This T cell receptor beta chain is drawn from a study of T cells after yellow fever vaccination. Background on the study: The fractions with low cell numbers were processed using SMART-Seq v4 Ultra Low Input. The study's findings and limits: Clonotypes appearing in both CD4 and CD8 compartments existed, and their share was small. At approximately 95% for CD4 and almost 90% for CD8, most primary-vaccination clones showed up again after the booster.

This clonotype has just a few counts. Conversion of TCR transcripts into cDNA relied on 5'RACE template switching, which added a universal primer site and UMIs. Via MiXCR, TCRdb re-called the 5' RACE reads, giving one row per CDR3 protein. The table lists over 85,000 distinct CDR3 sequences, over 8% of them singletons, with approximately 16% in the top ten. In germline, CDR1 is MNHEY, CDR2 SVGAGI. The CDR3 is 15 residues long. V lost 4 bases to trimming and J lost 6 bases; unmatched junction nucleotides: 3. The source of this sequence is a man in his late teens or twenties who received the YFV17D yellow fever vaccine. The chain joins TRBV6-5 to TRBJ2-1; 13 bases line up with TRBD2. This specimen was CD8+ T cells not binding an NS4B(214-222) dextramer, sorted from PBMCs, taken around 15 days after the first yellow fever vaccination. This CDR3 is CASSSLAGGGNEQFF. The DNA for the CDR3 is TGTGCCAGCAGTTCACTAGCGGGGGGGGGCAATGAGCAGTTCTTC.